This T cell receptor beta chain emerged from a study of tumor-infiltrating lymphocytes in primary liver carcinoma. The germline V gene has CDR1 MDHEN and CDR2 SYDVKM. The CDR3 loop spans 15 amino acids. V lost 7 bases and J lost 0; bases outside the gene matches: 6. A constant-region primer primed TCR beta cDNA synthesis from about 0.45 ug of total RNA. Three rounds of nested multiplex PCR with slightly modified ARM-PCR produced TCR beta libraries. TRBV1-TRBV30 forward primers paired with a C-beta reverse primer drove the first two PCR rounds, around 10 cycles each. One entry per CDR3 protein results from TCRdb running MiXCR on the multiplex PCR reads. The sample gives approximately 92,000 distinct CDR3 sequences, approximately 68% of which show up once; roughly 27% is in the top ten. Co-extraction of RNA and DNA was performed on about 19-32 mg of unsorted bulk tissue.

The chain couples TRBV28 to TRBJ2-7; 10 bases are shared with TRBD1. The receptor was isolated from a man aged 35-49 years with primary liver carcinoma and hepatitis B virus infection. The source material was tumor-adjacent normal liver tissue. The CDR3 sequence is CASTPGTGASYEQYF. Written as DNA, the CDR3 is TGTGCCAGCACCCCTGGGACAGGGGCCTCCTACGAGCAGTACTTC.